This T cell receptor beta chain was profiled in a study of T cell repertoires in cytomegalovirus infection. Turning to the study itself: Public TCR beta signatures were indicative of both CMV infection and a matching HLA type.

TCRdb re-called the reads through MiXCR, storing one row per CDR3 protein. The top ten hold around 15% of the sample, which has 250,000 to 300,000 distinct CDR3 sequences, approximately 8.3% seen once. Ten or more counts support this clonotype. What it binds is not known. Trimming removed 1 base at V and 6 bases at J, with 11 bases between. CDR1 SGHTA and CDR2 FQGNSA come from the germline V gene. The CDR3 totals 14 residues. The study, taken as a whole, reports: Dominating the ex vivo response were HLA-C-restricted CMV-specific TCR beta clonotypes.

The V gene is TRBV7-2, the J gene TRBJ2-3; the D gene is possibly TRBD2 (6 bases). This TCR came from a human donor in good health (CMV status not recorded). Some clones in this sample may be carry-over from other donors' samples. Sequenced sample: PBMCs. The CDR3 here is CASSLGTGGDTQYF. As DNA, the CDR3 is TGTGCCAGCAGCTTAGGTACAGGAGGGGATACGCAGTATTTT.